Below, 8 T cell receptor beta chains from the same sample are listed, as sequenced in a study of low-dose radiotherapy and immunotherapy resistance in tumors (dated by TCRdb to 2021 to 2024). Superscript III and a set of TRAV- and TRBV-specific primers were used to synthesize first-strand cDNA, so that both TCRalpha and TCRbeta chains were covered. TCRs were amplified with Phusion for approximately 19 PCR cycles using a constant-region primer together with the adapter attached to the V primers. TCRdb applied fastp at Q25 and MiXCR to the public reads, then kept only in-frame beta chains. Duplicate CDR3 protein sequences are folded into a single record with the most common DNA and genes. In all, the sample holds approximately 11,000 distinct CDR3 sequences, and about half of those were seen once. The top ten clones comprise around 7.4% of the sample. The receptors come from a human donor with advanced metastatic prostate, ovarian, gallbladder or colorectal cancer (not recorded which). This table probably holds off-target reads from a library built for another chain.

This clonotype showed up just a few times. The CDR3 coding sequence is TGCGCCAGCAGCTCCGGGACAGGGTCCTACAATGAGCAGTTCTTC. Protein product: CASSSGTGSYNEQFF. The chain is built from TRBV5-1 and TRBJ2-1; the match to TRBD1 covers 9 bases. V shed 3 bases and J 1 base; nucleotides not matched to a gene: 2. CDR3 length equals 15 residues. Germline assignment: CDR1 SGHRS and CDR2 YFSETQ.

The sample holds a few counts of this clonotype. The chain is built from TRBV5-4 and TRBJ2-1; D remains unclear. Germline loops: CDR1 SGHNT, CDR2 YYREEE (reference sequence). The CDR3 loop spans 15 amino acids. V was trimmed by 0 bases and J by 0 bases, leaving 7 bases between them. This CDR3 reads CASSLDTSSYNEQFF. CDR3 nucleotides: TGTGCCAGCAGCTTGGACACCAGCTCCTACAATGAGCAGTTCTTC.

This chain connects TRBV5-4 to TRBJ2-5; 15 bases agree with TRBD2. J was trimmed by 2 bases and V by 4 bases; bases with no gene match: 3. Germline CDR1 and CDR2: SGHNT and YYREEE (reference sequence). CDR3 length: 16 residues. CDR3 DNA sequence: TGTGCCAGCAGCGGAGGGACTAGCGGGAGGCAAGAGACCCAGTACTTC. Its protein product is CASSGGTSGRQETQYF.

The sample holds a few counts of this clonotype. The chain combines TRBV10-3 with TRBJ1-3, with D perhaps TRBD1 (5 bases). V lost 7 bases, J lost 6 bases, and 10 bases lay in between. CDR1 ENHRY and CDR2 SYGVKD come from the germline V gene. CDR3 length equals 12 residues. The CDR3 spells CAINRGENTIYF. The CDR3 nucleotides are TGTGCCATCAATAGGGGAGAAAACACCATATATTTT.

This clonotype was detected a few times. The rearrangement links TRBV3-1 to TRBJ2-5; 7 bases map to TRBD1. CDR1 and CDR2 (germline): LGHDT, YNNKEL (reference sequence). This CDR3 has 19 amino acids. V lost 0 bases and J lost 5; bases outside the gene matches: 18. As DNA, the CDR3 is TGTGCCAGCAGCCAAGATCTTTTTAGACCACAGGGGCGGCCCGAGACCCAGTACTTC. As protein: CASSQDLFRPQGRPETQYF.

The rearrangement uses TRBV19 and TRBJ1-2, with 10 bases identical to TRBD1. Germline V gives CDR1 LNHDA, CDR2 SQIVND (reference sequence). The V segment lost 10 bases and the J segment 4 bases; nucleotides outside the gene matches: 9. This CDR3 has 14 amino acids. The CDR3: CATMDRGSSYGYTF. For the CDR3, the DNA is TGTGCCACCATGGACAGGGGGAGTAGCTATGGCTACACCTTC.

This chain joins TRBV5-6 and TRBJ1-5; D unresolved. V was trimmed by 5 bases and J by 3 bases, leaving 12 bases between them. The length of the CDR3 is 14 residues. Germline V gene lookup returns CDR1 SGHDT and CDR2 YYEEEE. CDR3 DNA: TGTGCCAGCAGGTTGCGGGGAATCAATCAGCCCCAGCATTTT. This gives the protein CASRLRGINQPQHF.

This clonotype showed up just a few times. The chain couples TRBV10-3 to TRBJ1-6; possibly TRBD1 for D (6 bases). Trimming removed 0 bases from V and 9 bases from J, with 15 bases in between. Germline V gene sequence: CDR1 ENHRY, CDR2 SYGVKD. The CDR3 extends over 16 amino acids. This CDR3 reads CAISESGGGEVSPLHF. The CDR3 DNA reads TGTGCCATCAGTGAGTCGGGCGGGGGCGAGGTTTCACCCCTCCACTTT.